This TCR beta chain is from a study of OX40 agonist ivuxolimab in advanced cancers. Study-wide background: Cohort: approximately 83% men, mean age roughly 60, aged roughly 23 to 90.

Sequenced by immunoSEQ multiplex PCR; TCRdb stores in-frame clones only, minus some. The sample shows nearly 80,000 clones, 80% to 95% of them seen only once. With V trimmed by 5 bases and J by 1 base, 8 bases remained unmatched. The CDR3 extends over 16 amino acids. Germline V gives CDR1 SGHTA, CDR2 FQGTGA. The chain has TRBV7-3 and TRBJ2-3, with 8 positions matching TRBD2. This material consisted of CD4+ or CD8+ T cells sorted from blood, taken in a trial of the OX40 agonist ivuxolimab. The clonotype comes from an adult with an advanced solid tumor such as melanoma, head and neck, liver or kidney cancer. The CDR3: CASSPHGTRGTDTQYF. CDR3 bases: TGTGCCAGCAGCCCACACGGGACTAGGGGCACAGATACGCAGTATTTT.